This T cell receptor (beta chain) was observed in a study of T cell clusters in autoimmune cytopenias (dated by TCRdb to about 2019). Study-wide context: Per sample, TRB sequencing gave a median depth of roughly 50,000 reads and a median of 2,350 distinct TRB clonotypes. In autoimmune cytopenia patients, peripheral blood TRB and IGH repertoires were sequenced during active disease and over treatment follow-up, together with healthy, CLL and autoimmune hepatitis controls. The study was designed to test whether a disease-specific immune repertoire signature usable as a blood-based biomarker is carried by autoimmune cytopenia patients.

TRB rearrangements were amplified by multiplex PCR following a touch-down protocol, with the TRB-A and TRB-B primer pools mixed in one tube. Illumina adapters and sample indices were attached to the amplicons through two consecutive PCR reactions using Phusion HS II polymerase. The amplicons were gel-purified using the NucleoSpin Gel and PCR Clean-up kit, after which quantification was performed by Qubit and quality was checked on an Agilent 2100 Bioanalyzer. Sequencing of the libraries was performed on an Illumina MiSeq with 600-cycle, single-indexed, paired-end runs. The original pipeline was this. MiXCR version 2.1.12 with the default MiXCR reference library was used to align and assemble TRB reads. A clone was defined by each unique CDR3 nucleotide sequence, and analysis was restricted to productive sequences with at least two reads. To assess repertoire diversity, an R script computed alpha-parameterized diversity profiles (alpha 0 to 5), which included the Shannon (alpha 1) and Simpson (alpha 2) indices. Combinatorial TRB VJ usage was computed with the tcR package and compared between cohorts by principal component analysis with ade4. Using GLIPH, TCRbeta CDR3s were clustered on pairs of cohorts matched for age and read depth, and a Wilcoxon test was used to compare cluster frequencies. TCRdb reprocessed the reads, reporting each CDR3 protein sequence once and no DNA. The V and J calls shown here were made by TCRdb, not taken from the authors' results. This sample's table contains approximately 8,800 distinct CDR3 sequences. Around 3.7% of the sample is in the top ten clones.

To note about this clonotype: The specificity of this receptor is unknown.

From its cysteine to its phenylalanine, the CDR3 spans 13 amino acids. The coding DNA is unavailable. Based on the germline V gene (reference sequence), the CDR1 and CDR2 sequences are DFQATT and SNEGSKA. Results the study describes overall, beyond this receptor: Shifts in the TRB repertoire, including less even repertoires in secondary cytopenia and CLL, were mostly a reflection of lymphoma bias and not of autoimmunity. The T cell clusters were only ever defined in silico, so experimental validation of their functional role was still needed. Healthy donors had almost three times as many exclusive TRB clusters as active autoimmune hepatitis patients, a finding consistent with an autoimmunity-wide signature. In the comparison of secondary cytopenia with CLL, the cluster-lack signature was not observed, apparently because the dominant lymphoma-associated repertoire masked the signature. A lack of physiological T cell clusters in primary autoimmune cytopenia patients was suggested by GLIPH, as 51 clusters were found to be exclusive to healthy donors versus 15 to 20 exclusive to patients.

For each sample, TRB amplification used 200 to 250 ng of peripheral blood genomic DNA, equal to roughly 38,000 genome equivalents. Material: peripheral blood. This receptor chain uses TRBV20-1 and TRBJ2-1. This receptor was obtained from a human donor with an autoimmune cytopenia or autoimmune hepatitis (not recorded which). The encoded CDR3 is CSAREGPYNEQFF.